This T cell receptor beta chain appears in the sequencing data of a study of blood T cell repertoires in COVID-19. About the research overall: Donors in the United States, Italy and Spain gave samples during acute or convalescent COVID-19. PBMCs, B-cell-depleted T cells, or T cells provided the cDNA or gDNA that made up the material.

The CDR3 consists of 15 residues. V dropped 5 bases and J dropped 0 bases, with 11 bases sitting between them. Germline loops: CDR1 SGHTA, CDR2 FQGNSA. Source study methods: Cell counts per sample came from amplifying reference gene primers. Data came from immunoSEQ multiplex PCR; TCRdb stores just in-frame clones and leaves some out. The V and J calls and clone size come from that table; D and trimming were worked out from the DNA. The sample yields approximately 16,000 clones, around 90% seen once. The TCR originated in a human donor in a cohort sampled during active COVID-19. The sequenced material came from peripheral blood. The chain recombines TRBV7-2 with TRBJ1-3, with D perhaps TRBD1 (6 bases). The CDR3 DNA reads TGTGCCAGCAGCCCTTACAGGGCCTCTGGAAACACCATATATTTT. Residues: CASSPYRASGNTIYF.